One sample yielded the 8 T cell receptor beta chains listed below, sequenced in a study of blood T cell repertoires in COVID-19. The method was immunoSEQ multiplex PCR; TCRdb's version includes in-frame clones alone and lacks a portion of them. The table has approximately 250,000 clones, 80% to 90% seen once. Sequencing was carried out using peripheral blood. The origin of the receptors is a woman between 65 and 79 years old with COVID-19, enrolled during active disease.

V gene TRBV25-1 combines with J gene TRBJ2-2, with D possibly matching TRBD1 (5 bases). The V gene lost 5 bases and the J gene lost 1 base, with 8 bases spanning the gap. This CDR3 contains 14 residues. CDR1 and CDR2 (germline): MGHDK, SYGVNS. The CDR3 sequence: CASSRTGNTGELFF. The CDR3 nucleotides are TGTGCCAGCAGTCGCACAGGGAACACCGGGGAGCTGTTTTTT.

The CDR3 DNA is TGTGCCAGCATCCCTTCGGACAGGGGAGAGGAAAAACTGTTTTTT. It codes for CASIPSDRGEEKLFF. V and J are TRBV6-2 or TRBV6-3 and TRBJ1-4, with TRBD1 matching 9 bases. V lost 7 bases to trimming and J lost 8 bases; unmatched junction nucleotides: 11. The germline gives CDR1 MNHEY, CDR2 SVGEGT. The CDR3 runs 15 residues.

The J gene is TRBJ1-2, the V gene TRBV5-1, with 7 positions matching TRBD1. The CDR3 runs to 14 residues. V gave up 3 bases and J gave up 8 bases; unmatched junction bases: 10. Germline CDR1 reads SGHRS; CDR2 reads YFSETQ. CDR3 amino acids: CASSSAGGGAGYTF. The DNA for the CDR3 is TGCGCCAGCAGCTCCGCGGGAGGGGGCGCAGGCTACACCTTC.

The rearrangement uses TRBV11-2 and TRBJ2-7; 11 bases line up with TRBD2. CDR3 size: 15 residues. V lost 6 bases to trimming and J lost 1 base; unmatched junction nucleotides: 5. Germline CDR1 is SGHAT and CDR2 is FQNNGV. CDR3 in amino acids: CASSQTSGASYEQYF. For the CDR3, the DNA is TGTGCCAGCAGTCAGACTAGCGGGGCTTCCTACGAGCAGTACTTC.

The chain couples TRBV7-8 to TRBJ1-5, with 7 bases fitting TRBD1. V lost 4 bases and J lost 5; bases outside the gene matches: 11. Germline V gives CDR1 SGHVS, CDR2 FQNEAQ. The CDR3 runs to 16 residues. The CDR3 DNA is TGTGCCAGCAGCTCCCGTTGGGGGGACAGTGATCAGCCCCAGCATTTT. This codes for CASSSRWGDSDQPQHF.

The chain employs TRBV28 and TRBJ1-2, with D perhaps TRBD1 (5 bases). Germline-derived CDR1 and CDR2 are MDHEN and SYDVKM. The V end lost 5 bases, the J end lost 3 bases, and 10 bases lay between the germline ends. The CDR3 runs 13 residues. The CDR3: CASSRLTDYGYTF. The CDR3 DNA is TGTGCCAGCAGTCGCCTGACAGACTATGGCTACACCTTC.

The J gene is TRBJ1-2, the V gene TRBV24-1; D perhaps matches TRBD1 (6 bases). The CDR3 length is 13 residues. CDR1 is KGHDR and CDR2 is SFDVKD in the germline V gene. The V and J ends lost 5 bases and 8 bases respectively, with 14 bases between them. Here the CDR3 reads CATSAHRDDGYTF. The CDR3 nucleotides read TGTGCCACCAGTGCTCACAGGGACGACGGCTACACCTTC.

The chain couples TRBV5-6 to TRBJ2-1; 11 nucleotides agree with TRBD2. This CDR3 has 16 residues. V lost 3 bases, J lost 2 bases, and 4 bases stayed unmatched. Germline-derived CDR1 and CDR2 are SGHDT and YYEEEE. CDR3 sequence (DNA): TGTGCCAGCAGCTCTTTACTAGCGGGGGCCTACAATGAGCAGTTCTTC. Its translation: CASSSLLAGAYNEQFF.